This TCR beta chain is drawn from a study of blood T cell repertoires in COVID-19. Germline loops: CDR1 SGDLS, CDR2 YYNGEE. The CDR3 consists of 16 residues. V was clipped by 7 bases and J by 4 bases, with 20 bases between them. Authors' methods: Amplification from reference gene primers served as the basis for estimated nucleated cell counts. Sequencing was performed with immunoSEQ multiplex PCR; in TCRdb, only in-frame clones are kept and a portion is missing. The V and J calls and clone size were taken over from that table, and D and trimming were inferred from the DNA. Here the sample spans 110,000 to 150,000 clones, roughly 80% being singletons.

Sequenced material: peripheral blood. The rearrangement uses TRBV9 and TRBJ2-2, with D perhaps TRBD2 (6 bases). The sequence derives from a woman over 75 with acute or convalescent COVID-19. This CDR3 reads CASARGGTRVTGELFF. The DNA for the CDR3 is TGTGCCAGCGCCCGTGGAGGGACGCGGGTCACCGGGGAGCTGTTTTTT.